The subject of this entry is one TCR beta chain. Its antigen remains unidentified. It has no much larger one-base neighbor in the sample; base qualities were not kept. The sample belongs to a study of T-cell reconstitution after alpha-beta-depleted transplantation in children (dated by TCRdb to the mid-2010s). For the wider study: Using TCR repertoire profiling, the study quantitatively followed how T-cell immune reconstitution unfolded in children after TCRalphabeta/CD19-depleted allogeneic hematopoietic cell transplantation.

The library was made by PCR. Sequencing took place on an Illumina HiSeq 2500. TCR library preparation used molecular barcoding, with unique molecular identifiers applied to normalize quantification of the TCRbeta repertoire. The public reads were run again by TCRdb, first through fastp at Q25 and then through MiXCR, and only productive beta chains were kept. Every distinct CDR3 protein forms one entry, paired with its most common genes and DNA. This sample gives 250,000 to 400,000 distinct CDR3 sequences in total; 20% to 30% of them show up just once. 11% of the sample belongs to the ten largest clones. Here is what the overall study found, with its caveats: The apparently early alphabetaT-cell count recovery about two months after transplant was reportedly dependent on only several hundred rapidly expanded clones derived from non-depleted graft cells. Hyperexpanded clone frequencies declined over subsequent months; after one year, T-cell counts and TCRbeta diversity were mostly attributed to newly produced T cells. In some patients, high TCRbeta diversity at day 60 was attributed to recipient T cells and intrathymic progenitors that had survived conditioning.

According to the study, the label for this sample's treatment or condition signals: allogeneic hematopoietic cell transplantation with graft depleted of TCRalphabeta T cells and CD19 B cells. Transplant recipients were children who received TCRalphabeta/CD19-depleted allogeneic hematopoietic cell grafts. The TCR comes from a male patient between 5 and 17 years old who had a stem cell transplant for acute lymphoblastic leukemia, so the T cells may come from the graft donor. The specimen was PBMCs, mostly from graft donor cells, collected 180 days after TCRalphabeta/CD19-depleted stem cell transplant.

The DNA reads as follows: TGTGCCATTAACTATGGCTACACCTTC. Translated, this gives CAINYGYTF. The sequence joins TRBV30 to TRBJ1-2; no D segment can be confidently identified. CDR3 length: 9 amino acids, cysteine to phenylalanine. Solely the CDR3 DNA is kept, with 27 bases framed from the first base. A distance of 2 bases separates the germline ends of V and J, which lose 8 bases and 1 base respectively. According to the germline V gene (reference sequence), CDR1 reads GTSNPN and CDR2 reads SVGIG.